This TCR beta chain is drawn from a study of OX40 agonist ivuxolimab in advanced cancers. Study background: Ivuxolimab, an antibody that agonizes OX40 (CD134), was administered to the patients. Hepatocellular carcinoma, melanoma, renal cell or head and neck cancer was diagnosed in the dose-escalation patients.

Drawing of blood for sampling happened at baseline, at cycle 4 day 1, and at cycle 7 day 1. The CDR3 has 13 residues. The germline gives CDR1 LNHDA, CDR2 SQIVND (reference sequence). V lost 4 bases, J lost 10 bases, and 5 bases stayed unmatched. With regard to this clone: Antigen specificity is unknown.

Broader study findings: The mean number of expanded clones was higher in CD8+ T cells than in CD4+.

Measured with immunoSEQ multiplex PCR; TCRdb has only the in-frame clones, and not every one. The sample holds 90,000 to 120,000 clones, around 93% seen once. This clonotype was obtained from an adult with an advanced solid tumor such as melanoma, head and neck, liver or kidney cancer. This sequence joins TRBV19 and TRBJ2-1; TRBD1 matches 9 bases. Sample: CD4+ or CD8+ T cells sorted from blood, taken in a trial of the OX40 agonist ivuxolimab. CDR3 residues: CASSTTGGWEQFF. CDR3 nucleotides: TGTGCCAGTAGTACGACAGGGGGTTGGGAGCAGTTCTTC.